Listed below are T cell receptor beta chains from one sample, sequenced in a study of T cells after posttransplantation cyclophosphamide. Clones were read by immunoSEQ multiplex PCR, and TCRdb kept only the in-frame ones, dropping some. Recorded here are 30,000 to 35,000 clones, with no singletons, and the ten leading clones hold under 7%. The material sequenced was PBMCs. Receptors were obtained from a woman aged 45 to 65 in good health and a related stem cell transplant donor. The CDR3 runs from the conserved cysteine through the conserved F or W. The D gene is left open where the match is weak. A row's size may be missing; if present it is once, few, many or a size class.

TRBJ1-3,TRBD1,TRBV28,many,CASSLTGRNTIYF,TGTGCCAGCAGTCTGACAGGGAGGAACACCATATATTTT
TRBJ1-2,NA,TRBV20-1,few,CSAPIDYGYTF,TGCAGTGCCCCTATTGACTATGGCTACACCTTC
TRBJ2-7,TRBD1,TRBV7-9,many,CASSRQGAEQYF,TGTGCCAGCAGTCGACAGGGGGCCGAGCAGTACTTC
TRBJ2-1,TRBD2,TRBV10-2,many,CASSRGRLYNEQFF,TGCGCCAGCAGCCGCGGGAGGCTCTACAATGAGCAGTTCTTC
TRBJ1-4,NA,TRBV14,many,CASSQLRGGEKLFF,TGTGCCAGCAGCCAATTGAGGGGAGGTGAAAAACTGTTTTTT
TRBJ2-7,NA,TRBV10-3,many,CAISESEGKGLWTYEQYF,TGTGCCATCAGTGAGTCGGAGGGGAAGGGACTGTGGACCTACGAGCAGTACTTC
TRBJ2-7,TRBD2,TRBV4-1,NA,CASSQPLAGGPRYEQYF,TGCGCCAGCAGCCAACCACTAGCGGGAGGGCCGCGCTACGAGCAGTACTTC
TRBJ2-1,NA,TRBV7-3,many,CASRLQSGSSYNEQFF,TGTGCCAGCAGACTACAGAGCGGCAGCTCCTACAATGAGCAGTTCTTC
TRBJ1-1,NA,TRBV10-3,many,CAIANPTVNTEAFF,TGTGCCATCGCAAACCCTACAGTAAACACTGAAGCTTTCTTT
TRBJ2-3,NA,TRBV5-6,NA,CASSFTRGDTQYF,TGTGCCAGCAGTTTTACTCGCGGGGATACGCAGTATTTT
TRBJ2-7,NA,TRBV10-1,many,CASSESGHYEQYF,TGCGCCAGCAGTGAGTCGGGCCACTACGAGCAGTACTTC
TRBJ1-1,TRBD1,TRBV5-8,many,CASSRRGGARTEAFF,TGTGCCAGCAGCCGGAGAGGGGGCGCGAGGACTGAAGCTTTCTTT
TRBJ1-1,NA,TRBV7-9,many,CASSLIGGTEAFF,TGTGCCAGCAGCTTAATAGGGGGCACTGAAGCTTTCTTT
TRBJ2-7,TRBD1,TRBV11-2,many,CASSLGTGITYEQYF,TGTGCCAGCAGCTTAGGGACAGGGATAACCTACGAGCAGTACTTC
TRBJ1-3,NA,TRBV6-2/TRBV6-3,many,CASSLPRHRPDTIYF,TGTGCCAGCAGTCTCCCACGACATCGACCGGACACCATATATTTT
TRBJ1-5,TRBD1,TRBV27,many,CASSASLGRGPEHF,TGTGCCAGCAGTGCCAGCCTGGGGAGGGGGCCCGAGCATTTT
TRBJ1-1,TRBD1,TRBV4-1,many,CASSQGTGLNTEAFF,TGCGCCAGCAGCCAAGGGACAGGGCTGAACACTGAAGCTTTCTTT
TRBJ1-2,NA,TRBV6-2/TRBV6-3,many,CASTTEDYGYTF,TGTGCCAGCACGACAGAGGATTATGGCTACACCTTC
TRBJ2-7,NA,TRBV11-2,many,CASNNPTDYEQYF,TGTGCCAGCAACAACCCGACAGACTACGAGCAGTACTTC
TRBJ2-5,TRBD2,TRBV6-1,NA,CASSDVGLVAGETQYF,TGTGCCAGCAGTGATGTAGGGTTGGTAGCGGGGGAGACCCAGTACTTC
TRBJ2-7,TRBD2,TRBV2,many,CASRGLAGAYEQYF,TGTGCCAGCAGGGGACTAGCGGGAGCCTACGAGCAGTACTTC
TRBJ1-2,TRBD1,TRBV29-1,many,CSVALPSGTGGGYTF,TGCAGCGTTGCCCTTCCATCGGGGACAGGGGGTGGCTACACCTTC
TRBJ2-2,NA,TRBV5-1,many,CASSLVTTGSASDTGELFF,TGCGCCAGCAGCTTGGTGACGACAGGATCAGCTAGTGACACCGGGGAGCTGTTTTTT
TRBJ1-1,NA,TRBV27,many,CASSFAGTGTEAFF,TGTGCCAGCAGTTTCGCGGGGACCGGCACTGAAGCTTTCTTT
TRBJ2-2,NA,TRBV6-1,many,CASAGTPFIGGELFF,TGTGCCAGCGCCGGGACACCCTTCATTGGCGGGGAGCTGTTTTTT
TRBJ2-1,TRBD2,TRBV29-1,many,CSVEETSGYNEQFF,TGCAGCGTTGAGGAGACTAGCGGATACAATGAGCAGTTCTTC
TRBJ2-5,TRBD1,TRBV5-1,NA,CASSPQGASQETQYF,TGCGCCAGCAGCCCACAGGGGGCGAGTCAAGAGACCCAGTACTTC
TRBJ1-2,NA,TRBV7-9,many,CASSLGGPNGYTF,TGTGCCAGCAGCTTAGGGGGCCCTAATGGCTACACCTTC
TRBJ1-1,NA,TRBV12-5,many,CASGSDAAGQAFF,TGTGCTAGTGGCTCCGACGCGGCGGGCCAAGCTTTCTTT
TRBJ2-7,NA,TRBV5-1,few,CASSLGLNYEQYF,TGCGCCAGCAGCTTGGGACTTAACTACGAGCAGTACTTC
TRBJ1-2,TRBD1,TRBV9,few,CASSGRQGGYGYTF,TGTGCCAGCAGCGGACGACAGGGAGGCTATGGCTACACCTTC
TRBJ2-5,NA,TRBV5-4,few,CASSLERQGRGETQYF,TGTGCCAGCAGCTTGGAGAGGCAGGGGAGAGGGGAGACCCAGTACTTC